This passage covers 18 T cell receptor beta chains from one sample sequenced in a study of blood T cell repertoires in COVID-19. The data were produced by immunoSEQ multiplex PCR, yet TCRdb's version contains in-frame clones alone and is incomplete. The top ten clones hold over 1.2% of a sample with roughly 70,000 clones, 89% of them seen once. The sequencing input was peripheral blood. All receptors come from a man in his sixties with acute or convalescent COVID-19.

The chain employs TRBV5-1 and TRBJ1-5, with unresolved D. Trimming pared 0 bases from V and 3 bases from J, leaving 16 bases between. Germline CDR1 is SGHRS and CDR2 is YFSETQ. The CDR3 consists of 17 residues. The CDR3 DNA follows: TGCGCCAGCAGCTTGGCCCCGGCGACTGTTAACAATCAGCCCCAGCATTTT. Its translation: CASSLAPATVNNQPQHF.

This sequence joins TRBV3-1 (or the pseudogene TRBV3-2) and TRBJ1-5; tentative D call: TRBD1 (5 bases). Germline-derived CDR1 and CDR2 are LGHDT and YNNKEL (reference sequence). The V end lost 0 bases, the J end lost 2 bases, and 17 bases lay between the germline ends. The CDR3 has 18 amino acids. The CDR3 bases are TGTGCCAGCAGCCAAGATTCTCCCAGGGAGGACCGCAATCAGCCCCAGCATTTT. Translation: CASSQDSPREDRNQPQHF.

The rearrangement links TRBV5-4 to TRBJ2-3; D is uncertain. This CDR3 comprises 14 residues. Between the trimmed V and J ends, which lost 0 bases and 2 bases, there was a span of 7 bases. The germline V gene has CDR1 SGHNT and CDR2 YYREEE (reference sequence). The chain's CDR3 is CASSLGAYTDTQYF. In DNA, the CDR3 is TGTGCCAGCAGCTTGGGGGCCTACACAGATACGCAGTATTTT.

The chain carries TRBV6-2 or TRBV6-3 and TRBJ1-5; D uncertain. Germline CDR1 MNHEY, CDR2 SVGEGT. The CDR3 consists of 15 residues. The V and J ends lost 0 bases and 4 bases respectively, with 10 bases between them. CDR3 residues: CASSYSTGVNQPQHF. CDR3 nucleotide sequence: TGTGCCAGCAGTTACTCGACGGGTGTTAATCAGCCCCAGCATTTT.

V and J are TRBV10-3 and TRBJ2-7; a weak D match, TRBD1 (6 bases). The CDR3 runs 15 residues. V was shortened by 6 bases and J by 4 bases, with 19 bases between the two germline ends. Looked up from germline, CDR1 is ENHRY and CDR2 is SYGVKD. The CDR3 DNA sequence: TGTGCCATCAGGGGGGCTGAGACATTTGGATACGAGCAGTACTTC. It codes for CAIRGAETFGYEQYF.

The chain couples TRBV9 to TRBJ1-1; unclear D gene. The CDR3 loop spans 11 amino acids. The germline CDR1 and CDR2 sequences are SGDLS and YYNGEE. The V gene lost 7 bases and the J gene lost 0 bases, with 4 bases spanning the gap. CDR3 region: CASGMNTEAFF. The CDR3, as DNA: TGTGCCAGCGGCATGAACACTGAAGCTTTCTTT.

For the CDR3, the DNA is TGTGCCAGCAGCTTCCCAGGGATCGTGGATGAAAAACTGTTTTTT. It encodes CASSFPGIVDEKLFF. The chain links TRBV5-4 to TRBJ1-4; D possibly corresponds to TRBD1 (5 bases). The ends were cut back, 2 bases at V and 6 bases at J, with 14 bases in the middle. The germline gives CDR1 SGHNT, CDR2 YYREEE (reference sequence). This CDR3 is 15 amino acids long.

The rearrangement links TRBV19 to TRBJ1-4; no firm D call. Trimming took 6 bases from V and 0 from J, leaving 11 bases between them. The CDR3 totals 15 residues. From germline, CDR1 is LNHDA and CDR2 SQIVND (reference sequence). DNA of the CDR3: TGTGCCAGTAGCCTCCTCGGAGCAACTAATGAAAAACTGTTTTTT. Amino acids: CASSLLGATNEKLFF.

The chain is built from TRBV9 and TRBJ1-2; D not certain. This CDR3 has 14 residues. The germline V gene has CDR1 SGDLS and CDR2 YYNGEE. Trimming pared 7 bases from V and 6 bases from J, leaving 19 bases between. Here the CDR3 reads CASGGSQRAHGYTF. DNA for the CDR3: TGTGCCAGCGGCGGTTCGCAGCGTGCCCATGGCTACACCTTC.

The chain has TRBV19 and TRBJ1-1; D perhaps matches TRBD1 (5 bases). Trimming stripped 3 bases from V and 3 bases from J, with 17 bases between. CDR1 is LNHDA and CDR2 is SQIVND in the germline V gene (reference sequence). The CDR3 has 16 amino acids. CDR3 sequence reads: CASSMGPGGRDTEAFF. The CDR3, as DNA: TGTGCCAGTAGTATGGGACCCGGGGGTAGGGACACTGAAGCTTTCTTT.

The chain combines TRBV5-1 with TRBJ1-4; the match to TRBD1 covers 11 bases. Germline V gives CDR1 SGHRS, CDR2 YFSETQ. The CDR3 is 15 residues long. V lost 5 bases to trimming and J lost 6 bases; unmatched junction nucleotides: 6. CDR3 residues: CASSPRTGGDEKLFF. DNA of the CDR3: TGCGCCAGCAGTCCTCGGACAGGGGGCGATGAAAAACTGTTTTTT.

In this sample, this clone turned up once. This chain links TRBV5-1 with TRBJ1-2; the D gene is possibly TRBD1 (6 bases). V was pared by 0 bases and J by 4 bases, with 7 bases between. CDR1 and CDR2 from the germline V gene are SGHRS and YFSETQ. The CDR3 is 13 residues long. The CDR3 DNA sequence: TGCGCCAGCAGCTTGGAAGGGGGCTATGGCTACACCTTC. Translated, it gives CASSLEGGYGYTF.

The J gene is TRBJ1-5, the V gene TRBV2; 7 bases agree with TRBD1. CDR1 and CDR2 from the germline V gene are SNHLY and FYNNEI. J was trimmed by 7 bases and V by 8 bases; bases with no gene match: 2. The CDR3 contains 11 residues. The CDR3, as DNA: TGTGCCAGCGGGGACAGACAGCCCCAGCATTTT. Translated: CASGDRQPQHF.

V is TRBV7-9 and J is TRBJ1-6; 7 nucleotides match TRBD1. The length of the CDR3 is 15 residues. Germline CDR1 SEHNR, CDR2 FQNEAQ (reference sequence). Trimming at V came to 5 bases and at J to 5 bases, leaving 6 bases not matched to a gene. CDR3 protein: CASSGGTANNSPLHF. CDR3 sequence (DNA): TGTGCCAGCAGCGGCGGGACAGCAAATAATTCACCCCTCCACTTT.

The J gene is TRBJ1-2, the V gene TRBV14, with a weak D call TRBD1 (5 bases). CDR3 length: 15 residues. Looked up from germline, CDR1 is SGHDN and CDR2 is FVKESK. V was cut by 2 bases and J by 8 bases, with 18 bases left in between. The CDR3 coding sequence is TGTGCCAGCAGCCAAAGGTCCGCAGGGACTGGAGGCTACACCTTC. Its translation: CASSQRSAGTGGYTF. Complete variable domain (other parts from reference TRBV14 and TRBJ1-2): EAGVTQFPSHSVIEKGQTVTLRCDPISGHDNLYWYRRVMGKEIKFLLHFVKESKQDESGMPNNRFLAERTGGTYSTLKVQPAELEDSGVYFCASSQRSAGTGGYTFGSGTRLTVV.

The rearrangement uses TRBV5-1 and TRBJ1-1; weak D call: TRBD1 (5 bases). The germline V and J ends were trimmed by 0 bases and 4 bases, with 13 bases remaining between them. CDR1 is SGHRS and CDR2 is YFSETQ in the germline V gene. The CDR3 sequence is 15 residues long. This CDR3 reads CASSLGMGGSTEAFF. The CDR3 nucleotides read TGCGCCAGCAGCTTGGGGATGGGGGGAAGCACTGAAGCTTTCTTT.

This clone was observed a handful of times. The chain has TRBV5-6 and TRBJ2-7, with D possibly being TRBD2 (5 bases). Between the trimmed V and J ends, which lost 0 bases and 0 bases, there was a span of 10 bases. The CDR3 extends over 15 amino acids. Germline-derived CDR1 and CDR2 are SGHDT and YYEEEE. In DNA, the CDR3 is TGTGCCAGCAGCTTGGTTCGAGGGTACTCCTACGAGCAGTACTTC. It is translated as CASSLVRGYSYEQYF. Drawing the rest from reference TRBV5-6 and TRBJ2-7, the complete variable domain is DAGVTQSPTHLIKTRGQQVTLRCSPKSGHDTVSWYQQALGQGPQFIFQYYEEEERQRGNFPDRFSGHQFPNYSSELNVNALLLGDSALYLCASSLVRGYSYEQYFGPGTRLTVT.

This clone was seen a few times. This chain connects TRBV7-9 to TRBJ1-1; D possibly corresponds to TRBD1 (5 bases). Per germline, CDR1 SEHNR and CDR2 FQNEAQ (reference sequence). V lost 5 bases to trimming and J lost 4 bases, with 14 bases between them. This CDR3 is 14 amino acids long. This chain's CDR3 is CASSPGLPATEAFF. The CDR3 DNA sequence: TGTGCCAGCAGCCCGGGACTACCTGCCACTGAAGCTTTCTTT. The complete variable domain, with remaining parts taken from reference TRBV7-9 and TRBJ1-1, reads DTGVSQNPRHKITKRGQNVTFRCDPISEHNRLYWYRQTLGQGPEFLTYFQNEAQLEKSRLLSDRFSAERPKGSFSTLEIQRTEQGDSAMYLCASSPGLPATEAFFGQGTRLTVV.